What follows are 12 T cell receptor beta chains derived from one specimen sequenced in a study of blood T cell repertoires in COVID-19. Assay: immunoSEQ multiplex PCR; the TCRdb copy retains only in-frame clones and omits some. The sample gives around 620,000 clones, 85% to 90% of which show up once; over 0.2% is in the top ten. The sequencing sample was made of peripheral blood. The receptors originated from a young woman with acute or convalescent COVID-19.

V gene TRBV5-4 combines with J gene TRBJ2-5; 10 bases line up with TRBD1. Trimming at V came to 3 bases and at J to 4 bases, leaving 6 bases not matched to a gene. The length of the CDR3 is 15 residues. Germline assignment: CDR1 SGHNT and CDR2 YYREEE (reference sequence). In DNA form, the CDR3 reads TGTGCCAGCAGCTCGGGACAGGGGATAAGAGAGACCCAGTACTTC. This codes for CASSSGQGIRETQYF.

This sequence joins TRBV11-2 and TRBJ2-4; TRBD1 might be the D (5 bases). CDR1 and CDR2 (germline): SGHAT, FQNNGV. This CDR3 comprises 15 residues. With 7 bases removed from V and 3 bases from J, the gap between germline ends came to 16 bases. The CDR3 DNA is TGTGCCAGCACCCTCCCCCAGGGCCACAAAAACATTCAGTACTTC. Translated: CASTLPQGHKNIQYF.

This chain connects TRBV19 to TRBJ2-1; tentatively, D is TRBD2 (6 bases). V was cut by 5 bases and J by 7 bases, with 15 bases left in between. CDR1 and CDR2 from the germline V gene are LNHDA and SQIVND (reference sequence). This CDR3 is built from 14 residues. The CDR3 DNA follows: TGTGCCAGTAGTTTGGGACTTCGGGCTAATGAGCAGTTCTTC. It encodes CASSLGLRANEQFF.

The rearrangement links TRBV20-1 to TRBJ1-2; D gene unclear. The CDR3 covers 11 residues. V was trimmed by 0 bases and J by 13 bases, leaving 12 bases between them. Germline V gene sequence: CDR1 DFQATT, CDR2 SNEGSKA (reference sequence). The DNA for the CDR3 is TGCAGTGCTAGAGAGGTGGCAGTCAGCACCTTC. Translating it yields CSAREVAVSTF.

CDR3 region: CAISESGQGNSPLHF. Here the CDR3 DNA reads TGTGCCATCAGTGAGTCGGGACAGGGAAATTCACCCCTCCACTTT. The rearrangement links TRBV10-3 to TRBJ1-6; 9 nucleotides match TRBD1. J gave up 7 bases and V 0 bases, and 1 base lay outside the gene matches. The germline CDR1 and CDR2 sequences are ENHRY and SYGVKD. This CDR3 has 15 amino acids.

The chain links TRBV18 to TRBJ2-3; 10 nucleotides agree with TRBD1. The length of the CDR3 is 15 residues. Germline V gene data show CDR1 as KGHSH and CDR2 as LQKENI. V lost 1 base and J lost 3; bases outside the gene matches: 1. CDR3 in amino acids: CASSPRDRGTDTQYF. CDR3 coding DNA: TGTGCCAGCTCACCACGGGACAGGGGTACAGATACGCAGTATTTT.

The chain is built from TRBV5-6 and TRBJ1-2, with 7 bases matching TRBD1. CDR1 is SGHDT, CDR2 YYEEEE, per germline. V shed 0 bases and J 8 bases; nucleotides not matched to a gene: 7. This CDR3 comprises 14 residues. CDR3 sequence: CASSLGVQTGGYTF. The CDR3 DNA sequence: TGTGCCAGCAGCTTGGGTGTGCAGACAGGGGGCTACACCTTC.

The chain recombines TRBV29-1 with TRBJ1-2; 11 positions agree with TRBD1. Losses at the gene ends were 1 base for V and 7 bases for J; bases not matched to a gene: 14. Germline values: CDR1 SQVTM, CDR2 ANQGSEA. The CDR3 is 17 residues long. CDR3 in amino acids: CSVEATWGGQGAFGYTF. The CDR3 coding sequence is TGCAGCGTTGAAGCCACTTGGGGAGGACAGGGGGCATTTGGCTACACCTTC.

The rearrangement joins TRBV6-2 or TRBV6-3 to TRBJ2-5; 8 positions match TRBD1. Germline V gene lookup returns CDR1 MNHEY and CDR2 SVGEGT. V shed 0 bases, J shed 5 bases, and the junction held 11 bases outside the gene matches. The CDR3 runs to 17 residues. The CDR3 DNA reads TGTGCCAGCAGTTACTCGAGGGCCGGCAGGGGGCGCGAGACCCAGTACTTC. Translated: CASSYSRAGRGRETQYF.

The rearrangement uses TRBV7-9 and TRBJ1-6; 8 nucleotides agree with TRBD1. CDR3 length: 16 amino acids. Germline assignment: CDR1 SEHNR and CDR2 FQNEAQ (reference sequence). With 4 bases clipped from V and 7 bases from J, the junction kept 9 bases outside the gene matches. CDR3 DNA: TGTGCCAGCAGCTCAAGGGGGGACAGGCAAAATTCACCCCTCCACTTT. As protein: CASSSRGDRQNSPLHF.

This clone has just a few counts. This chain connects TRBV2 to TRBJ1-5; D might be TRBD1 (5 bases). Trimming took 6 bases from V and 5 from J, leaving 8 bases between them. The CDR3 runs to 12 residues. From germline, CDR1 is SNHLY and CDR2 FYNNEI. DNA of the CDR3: TGTGCCAGCAGAGCCAGGGATCAGCCCCAGCATTTT. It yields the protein CASRARDQPQHF.

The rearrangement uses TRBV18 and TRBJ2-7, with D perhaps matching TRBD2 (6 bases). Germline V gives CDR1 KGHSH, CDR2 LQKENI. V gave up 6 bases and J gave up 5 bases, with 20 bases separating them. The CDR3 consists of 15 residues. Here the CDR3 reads CASSQAGFTWHEQYF. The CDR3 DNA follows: TGTGCCAGCTCTCAGGCGGGATTTACCTGGCACGAGCAGTACTTC.